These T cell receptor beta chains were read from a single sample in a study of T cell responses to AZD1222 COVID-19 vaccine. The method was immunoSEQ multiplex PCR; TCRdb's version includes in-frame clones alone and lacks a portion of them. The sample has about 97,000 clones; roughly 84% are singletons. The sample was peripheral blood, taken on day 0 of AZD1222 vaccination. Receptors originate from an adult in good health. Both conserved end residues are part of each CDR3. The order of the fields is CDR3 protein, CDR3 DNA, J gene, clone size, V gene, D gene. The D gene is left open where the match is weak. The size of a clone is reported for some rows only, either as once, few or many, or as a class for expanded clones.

CASRRGTNEKLFF,TGTGCCAGCAGGCGGGGAACTAATGAAAAACTGTTTTTT,TRBJ1-4,.,TRBV5-4,.
CASSSSGTVRLSGANVLTF,TGTGCCAGCAGCTCCTCCGGGACAGTTCGTCTCTCTGGGGCCAACGTCCTGACTTTC,TRBJ2-6,.,TRBV7-2,TRBD1
CASSTGVGYTF,TGTGCCAGCAGTACGGGGGTTGGCTACACCTTC,TRBJ1-2,.,TRBV12-3/TRBV12-4,.
CASSQAGKGRDNEQFF,TGCGCCAGCAGCCAAGCCGGGAAGGGCCGTGACAATGAGCAGTTCTTC,TRBJ2-1,.,TRBV4-3,.
CASRPVQGANSPLHF,TGTGCCAGCAGACCCGTCCAGGGGGCGAATTCACCCCTCCACTTT,TRBJ1-6,few,TRBV28,TRBD1
CASSLDWTTYEQYF,TGCGCCAGCAGCTTGGACTGGACCACCTACGAGCAGTACTTC,TRBJ2-7,.,TRBV5-1,.
CASSLVQGSYEQYF,TGTGCCAGCAGCTTAGTTCAGGGCTCCTACGAGCAGTACTTC,TRBJ2-7,.,TRBV11-3,.
CASSLTSGYNEQFF,TGCGCCAGCAGCTTGACTAGCGGGTACAATGAGCAGTTCTTC,TRBJ2-1,few,TRBV5-1,TRBD2
CASSVVSGAGSNQPQHF,TGTGCCAGCAGCGTAGTTTCGGGGGCGGGTAGCAATCAGCCCCAGCATTTT,TRBJ1-5,.,TRBV9,.
CASGKAGGAETQYF,TGTGCTAGTGGAAAAGCGGGGGGGGCTGAGACCCAGTACTTC,TRBJ2-5,.,TRBV12-5,TRBD2
CASRPLEKLFF,TGTGCCAGCAGACCTCTCGAAAAACTGTTTTTT,TRBJ1-4,.,TRBV3-1/TRBV3-2,.
CASSGGKRETQYF,TGTGCCAGCAGCGGGGGAAAGAGAGAGACCCAGTACTTC,TRBJ2-5,.,TRBV14,.
CSALEGYGYTF,TGCAGCGCTCTGGAGGGTTATGGTTACACCTTC,TRBJ1-2,.,TRBV29-1,.
CASSLRDRQNSNQPQHF,TGTGCCAGCAGCTTAAGGGACAGGCAAAATAGCAATCAGCCCCAGCATTTT,TRBJ1-5,.,TRBV7-8,TRBD1
CASTLRGREYGYTF,TGTGCCAGCACTCTTAGGGGGCGCGAGTATGGCTACACCTTC,TRBJ1-2,once,TRBV2,TRBD1
CASSDQIQPQHF,TGTGCCAGCAGTGATCAGATTCAGCCCCAGCATTTT,TRBJ1-5,.,TRBV2,.
CASSPRTSAVKETQYF,TGTGCCAGCAGCCCTCGGACTAGCGCCGTAAAAGAGACCCAGTACTTC,TRBJ2-5,few,TRBV7-8,TRBD2
CATSRELLDINEQFF,TGTGCCACCAGCAGAGAACTACTAGACATTAATGAGCAGTTCTTC,TRBJ2-1,once,TRBV15,.
CASSQDSGSYNSPLHF,TGTGCCAGCAGCCAAGATTCGGGTTCCTATAATTCACCCCTCCACTTT,TRBJ1-6,.,TRBV4-2,.
CASSRFEGREVQYF,TGTGCCAGCAGCCGTTTCGAAGGGAGGGAAGTTCAGTACTTC,TRBJ2-4,.,TRBV4-2,TRBD2
CASSHTSGGGEQFF,TGCGCCAGCAGCCACACTTCAGGGGGCGGTGAGCAGTTCTTC,TRBJ2-1,.,TRBV4-3,TRBD1
CASSLVGRGRNEKLFF,TGTGCCAGCAGCTTAGTCGGCAGGGGACGAAATGAAAAACTGTTTTTT,TRBJ1-4,.,TRBV11-2,.
CASSQDTRLGVGIGGELFF,TGCGCCAGCAGCCAAGACACCAGGCTCGGTGTTGGGATTGGCGGGGAGCTGTTTTTT,TRBJ2-2,few,TRBV4-3,.
CASSPGTDTDTQYF,TGTGCCAGCTCGCCCGGGACAGACACAGATACGCAGTATTTT,TRBJ2-3,.,TRBV18,TRBD1
CASSSLGEGYTF,TGTGCCAGCAGTAGCCTGGGGGAAGGCTACACCTTC,TRBJ1-2,.,TRBV27,.
CASSEMLFSEAFF,TGTGCCAGCAGTGAAATGTTGTTTTCTGAAGCTTTCTTT,TRBJ1-1,.,TRBV6-1,.
CAWSVLAGSNEQFF,TGTGCCTGGAGTGTACTCGCTGGCAGCAATGAGCAGTTCTTC,TRBJ2-1,.,TRBV30,.
CASSYPYSNQPQHF,TGTGCCAGCAGTTATCCATATAGCAATCAGCCCCAGCATTTT,TRBJ1-5,.,TRBV6-2/TRBV6-3,.
CASSFQANQETQYF,TGCGCCAGCAGCTTTCAGGCGAACCAAGAGACCCAGTACTTC,TRBJ2-5,.,TRBV5-1,.
CASSIGQGAGELFF,TGCGCCAGCAGCATAGGACAGGGGGCCGGGGAGCTGTTTTTT,TRBJ2-2,.,TRBV5-1,TRBD1
CATNPPTSGYNEQFF,TGTGCCACCAACCCCCCGACTAGCGGTTACAATGAGCAGTTCTTC,TRBJ2-1,.,TRBV7-9,TRBD2
CASSYSRFQTPYEQYF,TGTGCCAGCAGTTACTCGCGGTTCCAGACCCCCTACGAGCAGTACTTC,TRBJ2-7,.,TRBV6-5,.
CASRITTGEMNTEAFF,TGTGCCAGCCGAATTACTACAGGCGAGATGAACACTGAAGCTTTCTTT,TRBJ1-1,few,TRBV18,.
CASRTTGLANEQYF,TGTGCCAGCAGGACCACGGGACTAGCCAACGAGCAGTACTTC,TRBJ2-7,.,TRBV6-1,TRBD2
CASSVVTQRKAFF,TGTGCCAGCAGTGTGGTTACTCAACGGAAGGCTTTCTTT,TRBJ1-1,few,TRBV28,.
CASSLASYAGTQLGYTF,TGTGCCAGCAGCTTGGCGAGCTACGCAGGGACTCAATTGGGCTACACCTTC,TRBJ1-2,.,TRBV5-5,.
CASSEPDRVAEKLFF,TGTGCCAGCAGTGAACCGGACAGGGTCGCCGAAAAACTGTTTTTT,TRBJ1-4,.,TRBV25-1,TRBD1
CASSQPGPPNNEQFF,TGTGCCAGCAGCCAACCTGGACCGCCTAACAATGAGCAGTTCTTC,TRBJ2-1,.,TRBV14,.
CAISEWGSTNEKLFF,TGTGCCATCAGTGAGTGGGGGTCCACTAATGAAAAACTGTTTTTT,TRBJ1-4,.,TRBV10-3,.
CASSVGQSETQYF,TGTGCCAGCAGCGTGGGACAGAGTGAGACCCAGTACTTC,TRBJ2-5,.,TRBV11-3,TRBD1
CASTSYVYNEQFF,TGTGCCAGCACCTCGTACGTTTACAATGAGCAGTTCTTC,TRBJ2-1,.,TRBV7-8,.
CASGTGNTGELFF,TGTGCCAGCGGGACGGGGAACACCGGGGAGCTGTTTTTT,TRBJ2-2,.,TRBV28,.
CASRVPGAKGYTF,TGTGCCAGCAGGGTCCCTGGGGCTAAGGGCTACACCTTC,TRBJ1-2,once,TRBV6-5,.
CASSPPAAVYEQYF,TGTGCCAGCAGCCCGCCGGCGGCGGTCTACGAGCAGTACTTC,TRBJ2-7,.,TRBV11-3,.
CASSFGQGGSPLHF,TGTGCCAGCAGCTTTGGTCAGGGCGGGTCACCCCTCCACTTT,TRBJ1-6,few,TRBV7-2,.
CASSYRDMNTEAFF,TGTGCCAGCAGCTACAGGGATATGAACACTGAAGCTTTCTTT,TRBJ1-1,.,TRBV11-2,.
CASSLNLPGQGLRTEAFF,TGTGCCAGCAGCCTCAACCTTCCGGGACAGGGTTTGCGCACTGAAGCTTTCTTT,TRBJ1-1,.,TRBV3-1/TRBV3-2,TRBD1
CATSDGGTTGMTEAFF,TGTGCCACCAGTGACGGGGGGACGACAGGGATGACTGAAGCTTTCTTT,TRBJ1-1,few,TRBV24-1,TRBD1
CASSRDREARNSPLHF,TGTGCCAGCTCCCGTGACAGGGAGGCAAGGAATTCACCCCTCCACTTT,TRBJ1-6,.,TRBV18,TRBD1
CASSYSDRVTLGYTF,TGTGCCAGCAGTTACTCGGACAGGGTGACGTTAGGCTACACCTTC,TRBJ1-2,once,TRBV6-2/TRBV6-3,TRBD1
CASSGSRGTDTQYF,TGTGCCAGCAGTGGGAGCAGGGGCACAGATACGCAGTATTTT,TRBJ2-3,.,TRBV6-6,.
CASSQGPLAGPTDTQYF,TGTGCCAGCAGCCAAGGTCCCCTAGCGGGCCCCACAGATACGCAGTATTTT,TRBJ2-3,.,TRBV4-2,TRBD2
CASSTQGPGSGNTIYF,TGTGCCAGCTCAACCCAGGGCCCTGGATCTGGAAACACCATATATTTT,TRBJ1-3,once,TRBV18,.
CASGQGNTEAFF,TGTGCCAGCGGGCAGGGTAACACTGAAGCTTTCTTT,TRBJ1-1,.,TRBV18,.
CASRPDRDYGYTF,TGTGCCAGCAGACCGGACAGGGACTATGGCTACACCTTC,TRBJ1-2,.,TRBV12-3/TRBV12-4,TRBD1
CASSLITSTGDEQFF,TGTGCCAGCAGCTTGATCACCTCAACAGGCGATGAGCAGTTCTTC,TRBJ2-1,.,TRBV5-5,.
CASRHLRGNTDTQYF,TGTGCCAGCAGACACCTAAGGGGGAACACAGATACGCAGTATTTT,TRBJ2-3,.,TRBV28,.
CASSSQGLGNSPLHF,TGCGCCAGCAGCTCTCAAGGGTTGGGTAATTCACCCCTCCACTTT,TRBJ1-6,.,TRBV5-1,.